This entry is about one TCR beta chain. As handled by the study authors: Estimates of nucleated cell counts were drawn from the amplification of reference gene primers. Sequencing was performed with immunoSEQ multiplex PCR; in TCRdb, only in-frame clones are kept and a portion is missing. That table supplies the V and J calls and clone size; D and trimming were determined from the DNA. The sample includes 150,000 or so clones, 70% to 85% seen only once; the top ten take 7.2%. The CDR3 length is 14 residues. With 4 bases clipped from V and 4 bases from J, the junction kept 2 bases outside the gene matches. CDR1 is LNHDA, CDR2 SQIVND, per germline (reference sequence). The sample is drawn from a study of blood T cell repertoires in COVID-19. Study background: Both acute and convalescent COVID-19 samples were obtained from the United States, Italy and Spain. T cells, B-cell-depleted T cells, or PBMCs supplied cDNA or gDNA.

The gene calls are TRBV19 and TRBJ1-2; 11 positions match TRBD1. Sequencing was carried out using peripheral blood. The clonotype comes from a woman aged 50 to 60 in a cohort sampled during active or convalescent COVID-19. CDR3 DNA sequence: TGTGCCAGTAGTAACGGACAGGGGGCCTATGGCTACACCTTC. Protein: CASSNGQGAYGYTF.